The clone carrying this T cell receptor beta chain was seen only a few times. As for treatment: randomized to nivolumab then ipilimumab (arm A) or the reverse (arm B). DNA-damaging chemotherapy had not been given to any patient beforehand. Libraries were prepared by immunoSEQ multiplex PCR; TCRdb keeps only in-frame clonotypes and omits some of them. The table lists 13,000 or so clones, around 20% of them singletons. The sample originates from a study of sequential checkpoint blockade in melanoma. Between the trimmed V and J ends, which lost 0 bases and 3 bases, there was a span of 9 bases. The length of the CDR3 is 14 residues. Germline values: CDR1 LNHNV, CDR2 YYDKDF (reference sequence).

The receptor was isolated from a human donor with melanoma. V usage is TRBV15 and J usage is TRBJ2-7; D might be TRBD2 (5 bases). The source material was tumor tissue (inferred from file names), sampled from a patient given nivolumab and ipilimumab in sequence. This CDR3 is CATSREAELYEQYF. The CDR3 DNA reads TGTGCCACCAGCAGAGAAGCGGAACTCTACGAGCAGTACTTC.